A selection of T cell receptor beta chains follows, all from one sample in a study of CD8 T cells in ankylosing spondylitis. Using its own MiXCR run on the 5' RACE reads, TCRdb lists one record per CDR3 protein. Of under 300,000 distinct CDR3 sequences detected, over 15% appear once; the ten largest clones hold roughly 34%. Sequencing used blood, either unsorted or a sorted T cell fraction (not recorded which). These receptors all come from a male donor with ankylosing spondylitis or in good health (not recorded which). Both conserved end residues are part of each CDR3. D genes are given only for firm matches. Expanded clones are given a class, and other clones once, few, many or no size at all.

J gene: TRBJ2-7
D gene: .
V gene: TRBV7-6
clone size: .
CDR3 length: 13
CDR3 DNA: TGTGGCAGCAGCTTCGGGGTTCCCTACGAGCAGTACTTC
CDR3 protein: CGSSFGVPYEQYF

J gene: TRBJ2-1
D gene: TRBD2
V gene: TRBV4-3
clone size: few
CDR3 length: 14
CDR3 DNA: TGCGCCAGCAGTGCGAGCGGGAGGGCCGATGAGCAGTTCTTC
CDR3 protein: CASSASGRADEQFF

J gene: TRBJ2-5
D gene: TRBD1
V gene: TRBV7-8
clone size: few
CDR3 length: 15
CDR3 DNA: TGTGCCAGCGGCTTAGGGGACAGAGAACAAGAGACCCAGTACTTC
CDR3 protein: CASGLGDREQETQYF

J gene: TRBJ2-7
D gene: .
V gene: TRBV4-1
clone size: few
CDR3 length: 16
CDR3 DNA: TGCGCCAGCAGCCAAGTTAACTCAGGGGACTCCTACGAGCAGTACTTC
CDR3 protein: CASSQVNSGDSYEQYF

J gene: TRBJ2-7
D gene: TRBD2
V gene: TRBV29-1
clone size: .
CDR3 length: 15
CDR3 DNA: TGCAGCGTTGTAGTAGCGGGAGGTTCAGCCTACGAGCAGTACTTC
CDR3 protein: CSVVVAGGSAYEQYF

J gene: TRBJ2-3
D gene: TRBD2
V gene: TRBV6-5
clone size: few
CDR3 length: 15
CDR3 DNA: TGTGCCAGCAGTTATACACTGACTAGCAGGCCCCCCTGGCATTTT
CDR3 protein: CASSYTLTSRPPWHF

J gene: TRBJ2-1
D gene: .
V gene: TRBV4-1
clone size: .
CDR3 length: 16
CDR3 DNA: TGCGCCAGCAGCCGTTCCCCGGGCTCCTCCTACAATGAGCAGTTCTTC
CDR3 protein: CASSRSPGSSYNEQFF

J gene: TRBJ1-5
D gene: .
V gene: TRBV27
clone size: .
CDR3 length: 14
CDR3 DNA: TGTGCCAGCAGTCCCGGGGGAGGGGCTCAGCCCCAGCATTTT
CDR3 protein: CASSPGGGAQPQHF

J gene: TRBJ2-5
D gene: .
V gene: TRBV4-1
clone size: .
CDR3 length: 16
CDR3 DNA: TGCGCCAGCAGTCTAAGGGAGGGGGGGGGCCAAGAGACCCAGTACTTC
CDR3 protein: CASSLREGGGQETQYF

J gene: TRBJ2-3
D gene: .
V gene: TRBV11-1
clone size: many
CDR3 length: 19
CDR3 DNA: TGTGCCAGCAGCCCTCCTAGAGGAGCACCGGGGCCAAACACAGATACGCAGTATTTT
CDR3 protein: CASSPPRGAPGPNTDTQYF

J gene: TRBJ2-6
D gene: .
V gene: TRBV7-2
clone size: few
CDR3 length: 17
CDR3 DNA: TGTGCCAGCAGCTTAGTTGGGTTAAACTCTGGGGCCAACGTCCTGACTTTC
CDR3 protein: CASSLVGLNSGANVLTF

J gene: TRBJ2-7
D gene: .
V gene: TRBV7-9
clone size: few
CDR3 length: 12
CDR3 DNA: TGTGCCAGCAGCTTCGAGGCGGGAGAGCAGTACTTC
CDR3 protein: CASSFEAGEQYF

J gene: TRBJ1-6
D gene: .
V gene: TRBV6-6
clone size: .
CDR3 length: 13
CDR3 DNA: TGTGCCAGCAGTTACGGGGGAAGTTCACCCCTCCACTTT
CDR3 protein: CASSYGGSSPLHF

J gene: TRBJ2-1
D gene: TRBD2
V gene: TRBV5-6
clone size: .
CDR3 length: 15
CDR3 DNA: TGTGCCAGCAGCTTGGGGACTAGCTGGGGCAATGAGCAGTTCTTC
CDR3 protein: CASSLGTSWGNEQFF

J gene: TRBJ2-1
D gene: .
V gene: TRBV27
clone size: .
CDR3 length: 11
CDR3 DNA: TGTGCCAGCAGTTCGACGGTTGAGCAGTTCTTC
CDR3 protein: CASSSTVEQFF

J gene: TRBJ2-2
D gene: TRBD2
V gene: TRBV7-9
clone size: few
CDR3 length: 16
CDR3 DNA: TGTGCCAGCAGCCCACTAGCGGGAGCGGGAAACGGGGAGCTGTTTTTT
CDR3 protein: CASSPLAGAGNGELFF

J gene: TRBJ2-7
D gene: TRBD2
V gene: TRBV3-1
clone size: .
CDR3 length: 15
CDR3 DNA: TGTGCCAGCAACCTCCGACTAGCGGGAGCCCACGAGCAGTACTTC
CDR3 protein: CASNLRLAGAHEQYF

J gene: TRBJ2-2
D gene: .
V gene: TRBV14
clone size: few
CDR3 length: 14
CDR3 DNA: TGTGCCAGCAGCCAAGGGGCTATTCCCGGGGAGCTGTTTTTT
CDR3 protein: CASSQGAIPGELFF

J gene: TRBJ2-5
D gene: TRBD2
V gene: TRBV10-3
clone size: few
CDR3 length: 16
CDR3 DNA: TGTGCCATCAGGGGAGAAGGACTAGCGGGACAAGAGACCCAGTACTTC
CDR3 protein: CAIRGEGLAGQETQYF

J gene: TRBJ1-4
D gene: .
V gene: TRBV4-3
clone size: .
CDR3 length: 15
CDR3 DNA: TGCGCCAGCAGCCAAGATCAGGGAGGGGATGAAAAACTGTTTTTT
CDR3 protein: CASSQDQGGDEKLFF

J gene: TRBJ1-4
D gene: .
V gene: TRBV6-5
clone size: .
CDR3 length: 14
CDR3 DNA: TGTGCCAGCAGTTACTCTCATCAGGGGGAAAAACTGTTTTTT
CDR3 protein: CASSYSHQGEKLFF

J gene: TRBJ2-7
D gene: .
V gene: TRBV7-2
clone size: many
CDR3 length: 14
CDR3 DNA: TGTGCCAGCAGCTTTTTTACGGGGCCCTACGAGCAGTACTTC
CDR3 protein: CASSFFTGPYEQYF

J gene: TRBJ2-7
D gene: TRBD2
V gene: TRBV5-6
clone size: few
CDR3 length: 17
CDR3 DNA: TGTGCCAGCAGCCCGGGACTAGCGGGTCGGATCGCCTACGAGCAGTACTTC
CDR3 protein: CASSPGLAGRIAYEQYF

J gene: TRBJ1-1
D gene: .
V gene: TRBV21-1
clone size: .
CDR3 length: 8
CDR3 DNA: TGTGCCAGCACTGAAGCTTTCTTT
CDR3 protein: CASTEAFF

J gene: TRBJ2-3
D gene: .
V gene: TRBV7-3
clone size: .
CDR3 length: 13
CDR3 DNA: TGTGCCAGCAGCTTAATCGAGTGGGATACGCAGTATTTT
CDR3 protein: CASSLIEWDTQYF

J gene: TRBJ2-4
D gene: .
V gene: TRBV29-1
clone size: few
CDR3 length: 14
CDR3 DNA: TGCAGCGTTGAACAGGGACAAGGGGTAGGCATTCAGTACTTC
CDR3 protein: CSVEQGQGVGIQYF

J gene: TRBJ2-7
D gene: .
V gene: TRBV20-1
clone size: .
CDR3 length: 16
CDR3 DNA: TGCAGTGCTACCAGCCCCGTAGGGGAGACTAACTACGAGCAGTACTTC
CDR3 protein: CSATSPVGETNYEQYF

J gene: TRBJ2-3
D gene: .
V gene: TRBV7-9
clone size: few
CDR3 length: 14
CDR3 DNA: TGTGCCAGCAGCCCACCTTTGAACACAGATACGCAGTATTTT
CDR3 protein: CASSPPLNTDTQYF

J gene: TRBJ2-7
D gene: TRBD2
V gene: TRBV6-5
clone size: .
CDR3 length: 15
CDR3 DNA: TGTGCCAGCAGTTCCCTAGCGGGAGACGCCTACGAGCAGTACTTC
CDR3 protein: CASSSLAGDAYEQYF

J gene: TRBJ2-1
D gene: .
V gene: TRBV9
clone size: .
CDR3 length: 11
CDR3 DNA: TGTGCCAGCAGCTTCCGTTATGAGCAGTTCTTC
CDR3 protein: CASSFRYEQFF

J gene: TRBJ2-3
D gene: TRBD2
V gene: TRBV4-1
clone size: few
CDR3 length: 17
CDR3 DNA: TGCGCCAGCAGCCAAGATCTCCGGACGGGACTAGTAGATACGCAGTATTTT
CDR3 protein: CASSQDLRTGLVDTQYF

J gene: TRBJ2-2
D gene: .
V gene: TRBV5-6
clone size: many
CDR3 length: 12
CDR3 DNA: TGTGCCAGCAGCACGGGCACCGGGGAGCTGTTTTTT
CDR3 protein: CASSTGTGELFF

J gene: TRBJ2-3
D gene: TRBD1
V gene: TRBV3-1
clone size: .
CDR3 length: 17
CDR3 DNA: TGTGCCAGCAGCCAAGTTGGCCTGGACAGGGGACGAGATACGCAGTATTTT
CDR3 protein: CASSQVGLDRGRDTQYF

J gene: TRBJ2-7
D gene: .
V gene: TRBV7-2
clone size: few
CDR3 length: 15
CDR3 DNA: TGTGCCAGCAGCTTATCCATTGGCAGCATCTACGAGCAGTACTTC
CDR3 protein: CASSLSIGSIYEQYF

J gene: TRBJ2-7
D gene: .
V gene: TRBV6-5
clone size: few
CDR3 length: 14
CDR3 DNA: TGTGCCAGCAGTTACTCACCGCGTACCTACGAGCAGTACTTC
CDR3 protein: CASSYSPRTYEQYF

J gene: TRBJ1-1
D gene: .
V gene: TRBV28
clone size: few
CDR3 length: 13
CDR3 DNA: TGTGCCAGCAGTTGGGGAATGAACACTGAAGCTTTCTTT
CDR3 protein: CASSWGMNTEAFF

J gene: TRBJ2-1
D gene: .
V gene: TRBV9
clone size: .
CDR3 length: 15
CDR3 DNA: TGTGCCAGCAGCCCCTGGGCGGTCTCCTACAATGAGCAGTTCTTC
CDR3 protein: CASSPWAVSYNEQFF

J gene: TRBJ2-1
D gene: TRBD2
V gene: TRBV28
clone size: few
CDR3 length: 17
CDR3 DNA: TGTGCCAGCAGCCCTAGTACCGGGACTAGCGACCACAATGAGCAGTTCTTC
CDR3 protein: CASSPSTGTSDHNEQFF

J gene: TRBJ2-1
D gene: .
V gene: TRBV9
clone size: .
CDR3 length: 13
CDR3 DNA: TGTGCCAGCACCCCAGCGCCAGGGTATGAGCAGTTCTTC
CDR3 protein: CASTPAPGYEQFF

J gene: TRBJ2-7
D gene: .
V gene: TRBV7-9
clone size: .
CDR3 length: 12
CDR3 DNA: TGTGCCAGCAGCTTAGACAGGGACGAGCAGTACTTC
CDR3 protein: CASSLDRDEQYF